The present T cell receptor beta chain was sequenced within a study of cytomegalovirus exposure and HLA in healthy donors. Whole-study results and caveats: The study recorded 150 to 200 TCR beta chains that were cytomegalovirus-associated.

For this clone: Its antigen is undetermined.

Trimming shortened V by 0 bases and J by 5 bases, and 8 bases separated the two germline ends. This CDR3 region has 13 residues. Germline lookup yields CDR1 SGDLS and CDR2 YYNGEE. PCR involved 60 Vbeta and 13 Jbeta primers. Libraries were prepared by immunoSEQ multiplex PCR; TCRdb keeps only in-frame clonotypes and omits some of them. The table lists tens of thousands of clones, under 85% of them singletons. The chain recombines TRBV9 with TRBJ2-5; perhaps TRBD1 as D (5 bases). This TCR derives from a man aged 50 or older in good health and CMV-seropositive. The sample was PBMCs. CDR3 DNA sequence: TGTGCCAGCAGCGTAGAGGGGTTTGAGACCCAGTACTTC. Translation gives CASSVEGFETQYF.